A selection of T cell receptor beta chains follows, all from one sample in a study of shared clonotypes between healthy human individuals. The method was immunoSEQ multiplex PCR; TCRdb's version includes in-frame clones alone and lacks a portion of them. The sample has over a million clones, just under 99% seen once. Sequencing was performed on naive CD4+ T cells sorted from blood. The receptors originated from a man aged 25-40 years in good health. Each CDR3 is given with its conserved first and last residue. The order of the fields is D gene, J gene, V gene, clone size, CDR3 protein, CDR3 DNA. A D gene is named only where the DNA matches it firmly. Size values are once, few and many counts, or a class for expanded clones, and some rows have none.

NA TRBJ1-5 TRBV19 NA CASSIGEGNQPQHF TGTGCCAGTAGTATAGGAGAGGGCAATCAGCCCCAGCATTTT
NA TRBJ1-5 TRBV2 NA CASSDGGQNQPQHF TGTGCCAGCAGTGACGGGGGGCAAAATCAGCCCCAGCATTTT
TRBD2 TRBJ2-1 TRBV18 NA CASSPIGGRAGNEQFF TGTGCCAGCTCACCTATCGGCGGGAGGGCGGGGAATGAGCAGTTCTTC
NA TRBJ2-5 TRBV2 NA CASSEPLVGETQYF TGTGCCAGCAGTGAGCCACTAGTCGGGGAGACCCAGTACTTC
TRBD2 TRBJ2-2 TRBV7-7 NA CASSVGLAATGELFF TGTGCCAGCAGCGTCGGACTAGCGGCCACCGGGGAGCTGTTTTTT
NA TRBJ2-1 TRBV29-1 NA CSVRGRGPNEQFF TGCAGCGTCCGAGGGCGGGGCCCCAATGAGCAGTTCTTC
NA TRBJ2-6 TRBV6-5 NA CASSYRGSGANVLTF TGTGCCAGCAGTTACAGGGGATCTGGGGCCAACGTCCTGACTTTC
TRBD1 TRBJ1-2 TRBV2 NA CASSTGGDYGYTF TGTGCCAGCAGTACAGGGGGCGATTATGGCTACACCTTC
NA TRBJ2-7 TRBV5-1 NA CASSLAQAPFTPNF TGCGCCAGCAGCTTGGCTCAGGCGCCCTTCACTCCGAACTTC
TRBD2 TRBJ2-3 TRBV25-1 NA CASSLAGTGTDTQYF TGTGCCAGCAGTCTAGCGGGAACGGGCACAGATACGCAGTATTTT
TRBD1 TRBJ2-7 TRBV4-1 NA CASRQSQQGAGEQYF TGCGCCAGCAGGCAGTCTCAACAGGGGGCGGGCGAGCAGTACTTC
TRBD1 TRBJ1-2 TRBV18 NA CASSPTGTGGGYTF TGTGCCAGCTCACCAACCGGGACAGGAGGAGGCTACACCTTC
TRBD1 TRBJ1-2 TRBV5-6 NA CASSLLGDRAGYTF TGTGCCAGCAGCTTGCTTGGGGACAGGGCAGGCTACACCTTC
NA TRBJ2-1 TRBV9 once CASSVDPDSGILNEQFF TGTGCCAGCAGCGTGGACCCCGACAGCGGAATTCTCAATGAGCAGTTCTTC
NA TRBJ2-7 TRBV5-6 NA CASSLPGGSYEQYF TGTGCCAGCAGCCTACCGGGCGGGTCCTACGAGCAGTACTTC
NA TRBJ1-3 TRBV11-2 NA CASSPRDTGISSGNTIYF TGTGCCAGCAGCCCCCGCGACACTGGGATTAGCTCTGGAAACACCATATATTTT
NA TRBJ2-7 TRBV18 NA CASSPLESSYEQYF TGTGCCAGCTCACCACTGGAAAGCTCCTACGAGCAGTACTTC
NA TRBJ2-7 TRBV2 NA CASSGRPFSSEQYF TGTGCCAGCAGCGGACGGCCTTTCTCTTCCGAGCAGTACTTC
NA TRBJ2-3 TRBV19 NA CASRSPGGSGTDTQYF TGTGCCAGTAGGAGCCCTGGGGGGAGCGGCACAGATACGCAGTATTTT
NA TRBJ2-7 TRBV10-2 NA CASKAIHYEQYF TGCGCCAGCAAAGCAATACACTACGAGCAGTACTTC
NA TRBJ2-2 TRBV25-1 NA CASSEWRFPPSGELFF TGTGCCAGCAGTGAATGGCGGTTTCCCCCATCCGGGGAGCTGTTTTTT
TRBD1 TRBJ2-7 TRBV7-6 NA CASSRTPTGTGTYEQYF TGTGCCAGCAGCCGGACACCGACCGGGACAGGAACCTACGAGCAGTACTTC
NA TRBJ1-4 TRBV19 NA CASSLPGPNEKLFF TGTGCCAGTAGCCTCCCGGGGCCTAATGAAAAACTGTTTTTT
NA TRBJ1-2 TRBV6-1 NA CASSEIIGVGSGYGYTF TGTGCCAGCAGTGAAATTATAGGGGTGGGATCGGGCTATGGCTACACCTTC
TRBD2 TRBJ2-1 TRBV2 NA CASSGLASRGEQFF TGTGCCAGCAGCGGACTAGCCAGTCGTGGTGAGCAGTTCTTC
NA TRBJ2-7 TRBV7-9 NA CASSSKLGKGRGYEQYF TGTGCCAGCAGCTCTAAGCTGGGGAAAGGGCGAGGGTACGAGCAGTACTTC
TRBD1 TRBJ2-7 TRBV27 NA CASSLRFKIRDSSYEQYF TGTGCCAGCAGTTTACGGTTCAAGATCCGGGACAGCTCCTACGAGCAGTACTTC
TRBD1 TRBJ2-5 TRBV29-1 NA CSGTGKETQYF TGCAGCGGGACAGGAAAAGAGACCCAGTACTTC
NA TRBJ2-1 TRBV27 once CASRWDIPGEQFF TGTGCCAGCCGCTGGGACATTCCCGGTGAGCAGTTCTTC
NA TRBJ2-7 TRBV5-1 NA CASSLVGQDEQYF TGCGCCAGCAGCTTGGTCGGGCAGGACGAGCAGTACTTC
NA TRBJ2-7 TRBV7-9 NA CASSLGQYSYEQYF TGTGCCAGCAGCCTGGGGCAGTACTCCTACGAGCAGTACTTC
TRBD2 TRBJ2-7 TRBV2 NA CASSDPLAAGYEQYF TGTGCCAGCAGTGATCCCCTAGCGGCAGGCTACGAGCAGTACTTC
TRBD2 TRBJ2-1 TRBV18 NA CASSPWTSGDEQFF TGTGCCAGCTCACCGTGGACTAGCGGGGATGAGCAGTTCTTC
NA TRBJ1-1 TRBV7-9 NA CASSLDQVNTEAFF TGTGCCAGCAGCTTAGACCAGGTAAACACTGAAGCTTTCTTT
NA TRBJ2-3 TRBV18 NA CASSPSGLPDTQYF TGTGCCAGCTCACCAAGTGGACTCCCAGATACGCAGTATTTT
NA TRBJ2-3 TRBV5-1 NA CASSLEAENTDTQYF TGCGCCAGCAGCTTGGAAGCGGAGAACACAGATACGCAGTATTTT
NA TRBJ2-3 TRBV6-1 few CASSGVGGGATDTQYF TGTGCCAGCAGTGGAGTAGGTGGCGGGGCCACAGATACGCAGTATTTT
TRBD1 TRBJ1-5 TRBV18 once CASSPQQGEDQPQHF TGTGCCAGCTCACCACAGCAGGGGGAGGATCAGCCCCAGCATTTT
NA TRBJ2-5 TRBV5-1 NA CASSQQGSQETQYF TGCGCCAGCTCCCAACAGGGTTCACAAGAGACCCAGTACTTC
NA TRBJ2-2 TRBV9 NA CASSATHQGAGELFF TGTGCCAGCAGCGCAACCCATCAAGGGGCCGGGGAGCTGTTTTTT
TRBD1 TRBJ2-5 TRBV28 NA CASSLPRQGYRETQYF TGTGCCAGCAGTTTACCCCGACAGGGATACCGAGAGACCCAGTACTTC
NA TRBJ2-7 TRBV9 NA CASSVAASPYEQYF TGTGCCAGCAGCGTAGCGGCCAGCCCCTACGAGCAGTACTTC
NA TRBJ2-6 TRBV5-1 NA CASSPGAVISGANVLTF TGCGCCAGCAGCCCGGGGGCAGTGATCTCTGGGGCCAACGTCCTGACTTTC
NA TRBJ2-1 TRBV14 NA CASSPTIQGLYNEQFF TGTGCCAGCAGCCCAACCATCCAGGGCCTTTACAATGAGCAGTTCTTC
NA TRBJ2-7 TRBV28 once CASIATGESSYEQYF TGTGCCAGCATCGCTACGGGGGAGAGCTCCTACGAGCAGTACTTC
TRBD2 TRBJ2-1 TRBV4-1 NA CASSQGLSGLAGYNEQFF TGCGCCAGCAGCCAAGGTCTAAGTGGACTAGCGGGTTACAATGAGCAGTTCTTC
NA TRBJ2-3 TRBV23-1 NA CASPGHTQYF TGCGCCAGCCCGGGCCATACGCAGTATTTT
NA TRBJ2-1 TRBV9 NA CASSAPGEQFF TGTGCCAGCAGCGCCCCAGGGGAGCAGTTCTTC
TRBD2 TRBJ2-1 TRBV28 NA CASGRGSSYNEQFF TGTGCCTCCGGACGCGGGAGCTCCTACAATGAGCAGTTCTTC
NA TRBJ1-2 TRBV18 NA CASSGSGGYTF TGTGCCAGCTCAGGAAGTGGCGGCTACACCTTC
NA TRBJ1-3 TRBV4-3 NA CASSQDRQGRNTIYF TGCGCCAGCAGCCAAGATCGTCAGGGGAGAAACACCATATATTTT
TRBD2 TRBJ2-3 TRBV19 once CASSHPSGRWADTQYF TGTGCCAGTAGTCACCCTAGCGGGAGGTGGGCAGATACGCAGTATTTT
TRBD2 TRBJ2-1 TRBV5-1 NA CASSLAAGGDYNEQFF TGCGCCAGCAGCTTGGCGGCGGGAGGGGACTACAATGAGCAGTTCTTC